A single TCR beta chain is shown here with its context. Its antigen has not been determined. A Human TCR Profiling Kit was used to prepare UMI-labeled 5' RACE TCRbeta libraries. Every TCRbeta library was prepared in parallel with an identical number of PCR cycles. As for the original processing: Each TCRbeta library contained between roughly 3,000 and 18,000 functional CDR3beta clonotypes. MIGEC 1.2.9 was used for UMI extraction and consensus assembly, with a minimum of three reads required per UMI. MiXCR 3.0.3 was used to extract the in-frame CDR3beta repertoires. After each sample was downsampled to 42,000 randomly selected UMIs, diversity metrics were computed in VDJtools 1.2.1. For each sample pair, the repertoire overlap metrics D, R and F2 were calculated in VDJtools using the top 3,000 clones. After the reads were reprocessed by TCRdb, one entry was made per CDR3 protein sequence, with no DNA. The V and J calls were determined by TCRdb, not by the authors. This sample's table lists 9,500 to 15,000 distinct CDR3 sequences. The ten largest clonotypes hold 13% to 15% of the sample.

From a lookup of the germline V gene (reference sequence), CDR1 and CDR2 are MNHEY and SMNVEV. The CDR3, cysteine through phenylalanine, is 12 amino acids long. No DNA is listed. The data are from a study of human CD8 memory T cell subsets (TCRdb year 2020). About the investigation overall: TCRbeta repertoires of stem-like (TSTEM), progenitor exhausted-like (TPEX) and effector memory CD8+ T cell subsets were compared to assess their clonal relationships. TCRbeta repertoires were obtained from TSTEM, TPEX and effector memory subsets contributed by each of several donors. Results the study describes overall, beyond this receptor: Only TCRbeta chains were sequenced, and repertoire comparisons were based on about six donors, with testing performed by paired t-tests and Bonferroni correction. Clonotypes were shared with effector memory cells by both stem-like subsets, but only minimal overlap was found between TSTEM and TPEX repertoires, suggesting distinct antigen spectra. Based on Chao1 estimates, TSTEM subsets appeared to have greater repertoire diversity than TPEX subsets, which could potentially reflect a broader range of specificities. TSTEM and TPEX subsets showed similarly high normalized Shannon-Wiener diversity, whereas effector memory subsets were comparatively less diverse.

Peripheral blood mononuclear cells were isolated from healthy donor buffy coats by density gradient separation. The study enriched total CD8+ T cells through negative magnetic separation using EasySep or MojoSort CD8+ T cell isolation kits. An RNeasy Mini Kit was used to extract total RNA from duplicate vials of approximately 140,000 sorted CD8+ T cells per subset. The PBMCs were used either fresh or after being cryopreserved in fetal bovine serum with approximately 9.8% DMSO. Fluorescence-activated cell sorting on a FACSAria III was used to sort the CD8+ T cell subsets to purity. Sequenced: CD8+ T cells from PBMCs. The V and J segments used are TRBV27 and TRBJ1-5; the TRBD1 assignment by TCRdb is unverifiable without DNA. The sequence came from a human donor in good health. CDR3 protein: CASSLPWGPQHF.